This T cell receptor beta chain comes out of a study of blood T cell repertoires in COVID-19. Sequencing used immunoSEQ multiplex PCR; TCRdb keeps in-frame clones, though not all of them. The data show 130,000 to 150,000 clones, around 84% seen once. V was trimmed by 5 bases and J by 4 bases, leaving 12 bases between them. The V gene's germline CDR1 is SGHNT and CDR2 YYREEE (reference sequence). This CDR3 region has 13 residues. The sequencing sample was made of peripheral blood. This TCR came from a woman between 45 and 60 years old in a cohort sampled during active or convalescent COVID-19. V usage is TRBV5-4 and J usage is TRBJ1-1; D might be TRBD1 (6 bases). As DNA, the CDR3 is TGTGCCAGCAGACACCAGGGGAGCACTGAAGCTTTCTTT. This sequence encodes CASRHQGSTEAFF.